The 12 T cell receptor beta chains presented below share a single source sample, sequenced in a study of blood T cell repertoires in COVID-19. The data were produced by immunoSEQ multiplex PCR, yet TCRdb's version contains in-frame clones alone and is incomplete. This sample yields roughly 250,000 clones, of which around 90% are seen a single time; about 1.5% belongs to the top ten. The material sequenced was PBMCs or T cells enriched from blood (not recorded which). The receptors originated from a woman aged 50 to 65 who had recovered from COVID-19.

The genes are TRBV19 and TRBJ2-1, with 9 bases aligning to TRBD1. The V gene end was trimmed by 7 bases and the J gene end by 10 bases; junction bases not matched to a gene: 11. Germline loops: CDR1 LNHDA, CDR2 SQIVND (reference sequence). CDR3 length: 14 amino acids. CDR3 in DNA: TGTGCCAGTAAAACGGGGACAGGGAGGGGCGAGCAGTTCTTC. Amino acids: CASKTGTGRGEQFF. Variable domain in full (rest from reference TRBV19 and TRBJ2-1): DGGITQSPKYLFRKEGQNVTLSCEQNLNHDAMYWYRQDPGQGLRLIYYSQIVNDFQKGDIAEGYSVSREKKESFPLTVTSAQKNPTAFYLCASKTGTGRGEQFFGPGTRLTVL.

In DNA form, the CDR3 reads TGTGCCAGCAGTCGAGGACAGTCCACGAACACCGGGGAGCTGTTTTTT. It yields the protein CASSRGQSTNTGELFF. V and J are TRBV6-6 and TRBJ2-2; D might be TRBD1 (6 bases). V was clipped by 5 bases and J by 0 bases, with 13 bases between them. Germline CDR1 MNHNY, CDR2 SVGAGI (reference sequence). The CDR3 length is 16 residues.

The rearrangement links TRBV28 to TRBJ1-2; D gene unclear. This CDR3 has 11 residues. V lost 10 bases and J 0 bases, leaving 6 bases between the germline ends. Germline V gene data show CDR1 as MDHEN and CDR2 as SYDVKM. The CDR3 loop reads CAIHSNYGYTF. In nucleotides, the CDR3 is TGTGCCATCCATTCTAACTATGGCTACACCTTC.

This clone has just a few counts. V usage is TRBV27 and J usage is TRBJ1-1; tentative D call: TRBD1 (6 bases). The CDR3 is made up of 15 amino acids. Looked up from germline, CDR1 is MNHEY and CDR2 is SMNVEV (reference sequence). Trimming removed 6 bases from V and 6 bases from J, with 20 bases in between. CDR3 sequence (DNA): TGTGCCAGCAGCCAAAGGACAGCGGCGGGGGCTGAAGCTTTCTTT. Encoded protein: CASSQRTAAGAEAFF.

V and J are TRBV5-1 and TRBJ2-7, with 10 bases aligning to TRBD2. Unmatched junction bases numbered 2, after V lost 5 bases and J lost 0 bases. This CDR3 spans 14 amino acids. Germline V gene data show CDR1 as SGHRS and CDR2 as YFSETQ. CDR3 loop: CASRAGGSSYEQYF. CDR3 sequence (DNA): TGCGCCAGCAGAGCGGGAGGGAGCTCCTACGAGCAGTACTTC.

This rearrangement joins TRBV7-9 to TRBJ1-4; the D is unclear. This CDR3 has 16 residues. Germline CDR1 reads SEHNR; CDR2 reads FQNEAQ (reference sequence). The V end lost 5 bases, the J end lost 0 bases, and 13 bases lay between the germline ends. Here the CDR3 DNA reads TGTGCCAGCAGCCCGTCGGGTGGTTCAACTAATGAAAAACTGTTTTTT. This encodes CASSPSGGSTNEKLFF.

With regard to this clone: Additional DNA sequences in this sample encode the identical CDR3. The CDR3 bases are TGTGCCAGTACCACAGGGAACTATGGCTACACCTTC. Its protein is CASTTGNYGYTF. The chain joins TRBV19 to TRBJ1-2, with TRBD1 as a possible D gene (6 bases). In germline, CDR1 is LNHDA, CDR2 SQIVND (reference sequence). This CDR3 has 12 residues. V gave up 7 bases and J gave up 2 bases, with 8 bases separating them.

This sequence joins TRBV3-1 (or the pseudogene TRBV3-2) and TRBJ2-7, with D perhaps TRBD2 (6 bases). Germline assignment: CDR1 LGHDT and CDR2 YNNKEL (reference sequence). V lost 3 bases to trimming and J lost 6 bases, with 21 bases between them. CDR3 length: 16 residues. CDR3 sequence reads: CASSHRSLRDFGEQYF. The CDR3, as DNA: TGTGCCAGCAGCCACAGGAGTCTCCGGGACTTCGGCGAGCAGTACTTC.

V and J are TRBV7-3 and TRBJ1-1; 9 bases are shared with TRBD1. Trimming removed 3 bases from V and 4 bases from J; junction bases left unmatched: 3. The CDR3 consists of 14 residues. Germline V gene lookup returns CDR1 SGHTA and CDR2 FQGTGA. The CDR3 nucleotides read TGTGCCAGCAGCTTGGGACAGGGTGCCACTGAAGCTTTCTTT. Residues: CASSLGQGATEAFF.

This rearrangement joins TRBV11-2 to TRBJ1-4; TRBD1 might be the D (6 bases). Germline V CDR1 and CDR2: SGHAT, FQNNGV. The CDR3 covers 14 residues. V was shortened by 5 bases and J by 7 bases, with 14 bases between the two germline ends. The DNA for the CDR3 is TGTGCCAGCAGCACCCGACAGGCTCCTGAAAAACTGTTTTTT. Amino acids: CASSTRQAPEKLFF.

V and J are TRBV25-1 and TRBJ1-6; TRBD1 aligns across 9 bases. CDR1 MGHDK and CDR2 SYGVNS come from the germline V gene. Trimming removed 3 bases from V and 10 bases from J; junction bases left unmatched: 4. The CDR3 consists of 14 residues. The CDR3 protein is CASSEGQGNSPLHF. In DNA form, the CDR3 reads TGTGCCAGCAGTGAGGGACAGGGAAACTCACCCCTCCACTTT.

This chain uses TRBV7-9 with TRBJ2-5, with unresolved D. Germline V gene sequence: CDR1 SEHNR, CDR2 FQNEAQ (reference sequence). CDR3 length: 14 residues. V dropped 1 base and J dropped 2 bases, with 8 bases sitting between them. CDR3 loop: CASSLEVRQETQYF. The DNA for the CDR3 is TGTGCCAGCAGCTTAGAGGTCAGGCAAGAGACCCAGTACTTC.